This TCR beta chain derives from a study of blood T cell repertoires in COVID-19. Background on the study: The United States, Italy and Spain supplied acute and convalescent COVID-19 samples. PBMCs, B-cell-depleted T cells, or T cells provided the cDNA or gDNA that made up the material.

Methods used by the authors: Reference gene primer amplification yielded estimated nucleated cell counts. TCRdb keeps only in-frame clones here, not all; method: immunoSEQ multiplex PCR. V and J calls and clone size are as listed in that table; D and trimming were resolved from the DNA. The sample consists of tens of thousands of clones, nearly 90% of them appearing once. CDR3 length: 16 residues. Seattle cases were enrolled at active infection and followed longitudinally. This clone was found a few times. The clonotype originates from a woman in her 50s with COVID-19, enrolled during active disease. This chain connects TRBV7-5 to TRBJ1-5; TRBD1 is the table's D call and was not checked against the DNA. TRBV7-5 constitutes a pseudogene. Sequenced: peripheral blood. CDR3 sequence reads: CARSLKQGAWNQPQHF. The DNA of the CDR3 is TGTGCCAGAAGCTTAAAACAGGGGGCATGGAATCAGCCCCAGCATTTT.